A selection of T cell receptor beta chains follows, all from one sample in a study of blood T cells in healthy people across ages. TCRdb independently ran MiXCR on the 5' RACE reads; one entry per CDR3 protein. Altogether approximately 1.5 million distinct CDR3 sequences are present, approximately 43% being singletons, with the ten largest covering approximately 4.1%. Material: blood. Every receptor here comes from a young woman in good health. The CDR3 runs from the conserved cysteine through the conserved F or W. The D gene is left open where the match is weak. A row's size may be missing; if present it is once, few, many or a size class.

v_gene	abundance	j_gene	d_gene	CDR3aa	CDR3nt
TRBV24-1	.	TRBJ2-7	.	CATSDFRGNLNEQYF	TGTGCCACCAGTGATTTTAGGGGGAACTTAAATGAGCAGTACTTC
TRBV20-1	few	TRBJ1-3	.	CSASRGNTIYF	TGCAGTGCTTCCAGGGGAAACACCATATATTTT
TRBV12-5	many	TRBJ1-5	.	CASGRDGNQPQHF	TGTGCTAGTGGTCGGGACGGCAATCAGCCCCAGCATTTT
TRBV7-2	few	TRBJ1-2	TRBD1	CASSFRQGNYGYTF	TGTGCCAGCAGCTTTCGACAGGGCAACTATGGCTACACCTTC
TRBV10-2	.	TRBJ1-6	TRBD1	CASREGQHNSPLHF	TGCGCCAGCAGGGAGGGACAGCATAATTCACCCCTCCACTTT
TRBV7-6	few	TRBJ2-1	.	CASTSGPSSYNEQFF	TGTGCCAGCACCTCCGGTCCGAGCTCCTACAATGAGCAGTTCTTC
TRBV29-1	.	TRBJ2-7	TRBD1	CSVEAPTGGEQYF	TGCAGCGTTGAAGCCCCGACAGGGGGCGAGCAGTACTTC
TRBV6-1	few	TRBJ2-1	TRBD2	CASSDLGLAGNEQFF	TGTGCCAGCAGTGATCTCGGTCTAGCGGGCAATGAGCAGTTCTTC
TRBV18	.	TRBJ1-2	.	CASSPPATGPLGGYTF	TGTGCCAGCTCACCACCCGCGACAGGACCTTTGGGTGGCTACACCTTC
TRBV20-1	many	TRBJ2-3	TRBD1	CSAWDRGLADTQYF	TGCAGTGCTTGGGACAGGGGTCTGGCAGATACGCAGTATTTT
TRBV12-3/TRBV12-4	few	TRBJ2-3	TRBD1	CASSLETGFFQTDTQYF	TGTGCCAGCAGTTTGGAGACAGGGTTTTTTCAGACAGATACGCAGTATTTT
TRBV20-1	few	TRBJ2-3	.	CSARGTASSTDTQYF	TGCAGTGCTAGAGGTACGGCCTCTAGCACAGATACGCAGTATTTT
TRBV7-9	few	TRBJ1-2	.	CASSVDHVAGYTF	TGTGCCAGCAGCGTGGATCATGTGGCCGGCTACACCTTC
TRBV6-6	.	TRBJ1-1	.	CASTPVPANTEAFF	TGTGCCAGCACCCCCGTGCCCGCTAACACTGAAGCTTTCTTT
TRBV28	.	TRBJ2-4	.	CATSLSSPAKNIQYF	TGTGCCACCAGTTTATCAAGTCCAGCCAAAAACATTCAGTACTTC
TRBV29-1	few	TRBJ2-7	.	CSAGDRSPYEQYF	TGCAGCGCCGGAGACAGGTCCCCCTACGAGCAGTACTTC
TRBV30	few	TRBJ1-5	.	CAWSVPGTQPQHF	TGTGCCTGGAGTGTACCAGGGACTCAGCCCCAGCATTTT
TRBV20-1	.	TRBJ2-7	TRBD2	CSAPAPSGSYEQYF	TGCAGTGCACCGGCCCCTAGCGGTTCCTACGAGCAGTACTTC
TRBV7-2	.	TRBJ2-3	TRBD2	CASNFRRGGIPATHTDTQYF	TGTGCCAGCAATTTTAGGCGGGGGGGAATCCCCGCGACCCACACAGATACGCAGTATTTT
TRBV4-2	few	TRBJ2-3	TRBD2	CASSTPGTSVSTDTQYF	TGTGCCAGCAGCACTCCCGGGACTAGCGTTAGCACAGATACGCAGTATTTT
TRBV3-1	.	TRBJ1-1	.	CASSQIAESEAFF	TGTGCCAGCAGTCAGATTGCGGAGTCAGAAGCTTTCTTT
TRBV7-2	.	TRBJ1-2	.	CASSWDLGGQYGYTF	TGTGCCAGCAGCTGGGATCTCGGCGGACAGTATGGCTACACCTTC
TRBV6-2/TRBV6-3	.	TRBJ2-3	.	CASSCLTDTQYF	TGTGCCAGCAGTTGCCTGACGGATACGCAGTATTTT
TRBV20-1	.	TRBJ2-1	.	CSAGKHRYNEQFF	TGCAGTGCTGGAAAACACAGGTACAATGAGCAGTTCTTC
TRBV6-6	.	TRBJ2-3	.	CASSYGDRTSTDTQYF	TGTGCCAGCAGTTACGGGGACCGAACTAGCACAGATACGCAGTATTTT
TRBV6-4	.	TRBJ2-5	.	CASSDWLEGEQYF	TGTGCCAGCAGTGACTGGCTAGAGGGTGAGCAGTACTTC
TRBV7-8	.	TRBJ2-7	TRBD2	CASSLMGLAGNLYEQYF	TGTGCCAGCAGCCTGATGGGCCTAGCGGGGAATCTCTACGAGCAGTACTTC
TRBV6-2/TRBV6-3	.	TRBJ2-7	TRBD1	CASSYQGAIYEQYF	TGTGCCAGCAGTTACCAGGGGGCGATCTACGAGCAGTACTTC
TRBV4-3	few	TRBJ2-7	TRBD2	CASSQTSGDSSYEQYF	TGCGCCAGCAGCCAAACTAGCGGGGACAGCTCCTACGAGCAGTACTTC
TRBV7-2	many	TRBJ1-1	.	CASSFRQGTEAFF	TGTGCCAGCAGTTTCAGGCAAGGCACTGAAGCTTTCTTT
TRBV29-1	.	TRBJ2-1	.	CGVGGLAAYSYNEQFF	TGCGGCGTTGGAGGCTTAGCGGCTTATTCCTACAATGAGCAGTTCTTC
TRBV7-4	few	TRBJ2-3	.	CASSPRPYF	TGTGCCAGCAGCCCCCGACCGTATTTT
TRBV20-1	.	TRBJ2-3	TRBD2	CSARTSGGADTQYF	TGCAGTGCTAGAACTAGCGGGGGTGCAGATACGCAGTATTTT
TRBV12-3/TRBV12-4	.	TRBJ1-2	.	CASSLAQEPNYGYTF	TGTGCCAGCAGTTTAGCACAGGAACCTAACTATGGCTACACCTTC
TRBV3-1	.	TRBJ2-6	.	CASSQETEVGANVLTF	TGTGCCAGCAGCCAAGAAACGGAGGTTGGGGCCAACGTCCTGACTTTC
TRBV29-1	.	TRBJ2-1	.	CSVEEASSQETQFF	TGCAGCGTTGAAGAAGCTAGCTCCCAAGAGACCCAGTTCTTC
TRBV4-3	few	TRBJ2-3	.	CASSQEVAWGTDTQYF	TGCGCCAGCAGCCAAGAGGTGGCCTGGGGCACAGATACGCAGTATTTT
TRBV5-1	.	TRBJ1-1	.	CASSPKAVGMNTEAFF	TGCGCCAGCAGCCCAAAGGCCGTAGGGATGAACACTGAAGCTTTCTTT
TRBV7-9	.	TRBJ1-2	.	CVSSLDSARDAYGYTF	TGTGTCAGCAGCTTAGATAGCGCCAGAGATGCCTATGGCTACACCTTC
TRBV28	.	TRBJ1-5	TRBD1	CASSSRTGVLSNQPQHF	TGTGCCAGCAGTTCGCGAACAGGGGTATTAAGCAATCAGCCCCAGCATTTT
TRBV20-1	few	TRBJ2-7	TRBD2	CSARSGLAGVGEQYF	TGCAGTGCTAGGTCCGGACTAGCGGGAGTTGGGGAGCAGTACTTC
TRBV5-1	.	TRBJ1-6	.	CASSLLDMGDSPLHF	TGCGCCAGCAGCTTGCTGGACATGGGAGATTCACCCCTCCACTTT
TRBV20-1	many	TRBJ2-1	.	CSARDGLRGNEQFF	TGCAGTGCTAGAGACGGACTACGGGGTAATGAGCAGTTCTTC
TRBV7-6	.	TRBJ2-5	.	CASSLDAAGAVTQYF	TGTGCCAGCAGCTTAGATGCGGCAGGGGCTGTGACCCAGTACTTC